These 32 T cell receptor beta chains came from one sample sequenced in a study of tumor T cells in aggressive B-cell lymphoma. Only in-frame clones appear in the TCRdb table, and some are missing; sequencing was by immunoSEQ multiplex PCR. The top ten clones hold 2.5% to 3.5% of a sample with about 7,600 clones, approximately 78% of them seen once. The sample comprised tumor tissue. These receptors originate from an adult with diffuse large B cell lymphoma.

J is TRBJ1-5 and V is TRBV6-1; D is undetermined. The V end was cut by 4 bases, the J end by 4 bases, with 5 bases between. Per the germline V gene, CDR1 is MNHNS and CDR2 is SASEGT. The length of the CDR3 is 12 residues. The CDR3 sequence is CASSAQNQPQHF. Here the CDR3 DNA reads TGTGCCAGCAGTGCCCAAAATCAGCCCCAGCATTTT.

This chain connects TRBV14 to TRBJ1-2; the D gene is possibly TRBD1 (6 bases). Per germline, CDR1 SGHDN and CDR2 FVKESK. This CDR3 comprises 17 residues. V was shortened by 0 bases and J by 3 bases, with 17 bases between the two germline ends. The CDR3 bases are TGTGCCAGCAGCCAAGATCCCCGGGACACGGGGTACTATGGCTACACCTTC. Protein product: CASSQDPRDTGYYGYTF.

The chain joins TRBV6-5 to TRBJ2-1; 9 positions match TRBD2. The CDR3 extends over 15 amino acids. Unmatched junction bases numbered 7, after V lost 2 bases and J lost 8 bases. CDR1 is MNHEY and CDR2 is SVGAGI in the germline V gene. The DNA for the CDR3 is TGTGCCAGCAGTTACATAGCTAGCGGGGACTATGAGCAGTTCTTC. Translation: CASSYIASGDYEQFF.

The chain couples TRBV5-4 to TRBJ2-5; TRBD2 might be the D (5 bases). Germline V gives CDR1 SGHNT, CDR2 YYREEE (reference sequence). The germline V and J ends were trimmed by 1 base and 1 base, with 14 bases remaining between them. This CDR3 comprises 16 residues. The CDR3 reads CASSLWGAGGQETQYF. The CDR3 DNA reads TGTGCCAGCAGCTTGTGGGGTGCGGGCGGCCAAGAGACCCAGTACTTC.

The rearrangement links TRBV30 to TRBJ2-1; TRBD2 matches at 7 bases. V gave up 5 bases and J gave up 4 bases; unmatched junction bases: 14. The germline CDR1 and CDR2 sequences are GTSNPN and SVGIG (reference sequence). CDR3 size: 16 residues. The CDR3, as DNA: TGTGCCTGGGGGGGACCTAGAACTAGCGCTTACAATGAGCAGTTCTTC. This encodes CAWGGPRTSAYNEQFF.

V is TRBV28 and J is TRBJ1-5; 8 nucleotides agree with TRBD1. CDR3 size: 15 residues. Germline V lookup: CDR1 MDHEN, CDR2 SYDVKM. Losses at the gene ends were 5 bases for V and 5 bases for J; bases not matched to a gene: 8. The CDR3 spells CASSPRGQGYQPQHF. The DNA of the CDR3 is TGTGCCAGCAGTCCTCGTGGACAGGGCTATCAGCCCCAGCATTTT.

This clone showed up just once. The chain combines TRBV19 with TRBJ1-2, with 7 nucleotides matching TRBD1. The CDR3 is made up of 12 amino acids. The junction had 4 bases not matched to a gene; V was cut back by 5 bases and J by 7 bases. Germline lookup yields CDR1 LNHDA and CDR2 SQIVND (reference sequence). The CDR3 DNA reads as TGTGCCAGTAGTTCCGACAGGGTTGGCTACACCTTC. It specifies CASSSDRVGYTF.

This chain links TRBV6-5 with TRBJ1-2; 7 nucleotides agree with TRBD1. The V and J ends lost 7 bases and 0 bases, in that order; junction bases with no gene match: 5. The CDR3 has 14 residues. CDR1 and CDR2 from the germline V gene are MNHEY and SVGAGI. The CDR3 coding sequence is TGTGCCAGCAACAGGGACAGAGCTAACTATGGCTACACCTTC. Translated, it gives CASNRDRANYGYTF.

This chain joins TRBV19 and TRBJ2-1, with D maybe TRBD2 (5 bases). V shed 3 bases and J shed 5 bases, with 11 bases lying between them. The CDR3 is 14 residues long. The germline V gene encodes CDR1 LNHDA and CDR2 SQIVND (reference sequence). CDR3 sequence: CASSILGSDNEQFF. The CDR3 bases are TGTGCCAGTAGTATTCTGGGTAGCGACAATGAGCAGTTCTTC.

The rearrangement joins TRBV4-2 to TRBJ1-1, with D perhaps TRBD1 (5 bases). CDR1 LGHNA and CDR2 YNFKEQ come from the germline V gene. CDR3 length: 14 amino acids. Trimming shortened V by 0 bases and J by 4 bases, and 9 bases separated the two germline ends. CDR3 region: CASSQDGGSTEAFF. In DNA form, the CDR3 reads TGTGCCAGCAGCCAAGATGGGGGGAGCACTGAAGCTTTCTTT.

The chain links TRBV29-1 to TRBJ2-1; D not resolved. The CDR3 runs to 11 residues. CDR1 is SQVTM and CDR2 is ANQGSEA in the germline V gene. V lost 7 bases and J 4 bases, leaving 8 bases between the germline ends. As DNA, the CDR3 is TGCAGCGCCCTTACTTACAATGAGCAGTTCTTC. Translated: CSALTYNEQFF.

This rearrangement joins TRBV29-1 to TRBJ1-2; 9 positions match TRBD1. CDR3 size: 14 residues. Germline V gene sequence: CDR1 SQVTM, CDR2 ANQGSEA. The V segment lost 3 bases and the J segment 4 bases; nucleotides outside the gene matches: 6. DNA of the CDR3: TGCAGCGTTGACAGGGACAGGGACCTCTATGGCTACACCTTC. Amino acid sequence: CSVDRDRDLYGYTF.

V usage is TRBV29-1 and J usage is TRBJ2-3; 9 nucleotides agree with TRBD2. Germline lookup yields CDR1 SQVTM and CDR2 ANQGSEA. This CDR3 has 14 amino acids. The CDR3 is CSGTSGPSTDTQYF. The DNA for the CDR3 is TGCAGTGGAACTAGCGGGCCTAGCACAGATACGCAGTATTTT.

This clone was counted only a few times. In nucleotides, the CDR3 is TGCAGTTCCCTAGGTTATGGCTACACCTTC. This translates into CSSLGYGYTF. This sequence joins TRBV20-1 and TRBJ1-2; D remains ambiguous. The CDR3 sequence is 10 residues long. The germline gives CDR1 DFQATT, CDR2 SNEGSKA (reference sequence). Trimming shortened V by 8 bases and J by 5 bases, and 9 bases separated the two germline ends.

About this clone: Germline and junction disagree at one end, which may indicate a read error. The rearrangement links TRBV27 to TRBJ1-4; D is unresolved. CDR3 length: 15 amino acids. Germline V gene sequence: CDR1 MNHEY, CDR2 SMNVEV (reference sequence). CDR3 nucleotide sequence: TGTGCCAGCAGTTTAGCGGTAGGATTTAATGAAAAACTGCTTTTT. This codes for CASSLAVGFNEKLLF.

The rearrangement uses TRBV5-1 and TRBJ1-1; D uncertain. V was trimmed by 3 bases and J by 4 bases, leaving 10 bases between them. Germline V gives CDR1 SGHRS, CDR2 YFSETQ. The CDR3 extends over 13 amino acids. In DNA form, the CDR3 reads TGCGCCAGCAGCTCTTCCGGCGGCACTGAAGCTTTCTTT. Protein: CASSSSGGTEAFF.

There are a few counts of this clone. Within the sample, other DNA sequences also encode this same CDR3. The chain recombines TRBV9 with TRBJ2-1; 10 nucleotides agree with TRBD2. Germline V gene lookup returns CDR1 SGDLS and CDR2 YYNGEE. V lost 0 bases and J lost 4; bases outside the gene matches: 4. The length of the CDR3 is 16 residues. In DNA form, the CDR3 reads TGTGCCAGCAGCGTAGGAAGTAGCGGGGGGTACAATGAGCAGTTCTTC. Translated, it gives CASSVGSSGGYNEQFF.

The chain carries TRBV27 and TRBJ2-1; D may be TRBD2 (5 bases). CDR3 length: 17 amino acids. V was clipped by 2 bases and J by 0 bases, with 14 bases between them. The V gene's germline CDR1 is MNHEY and CDR2 SMNVEV (reference sequence). The CDR3 sequence is CASSLGGRWSSYNEQFF. In DNA form, the CDR3 reads TGTGCCAGCAGTTTAGGAGGAAGGTGGAGCTCCTACAATGAGCAGTTCTTC.

Of note for this clone: At one end the junction does not follow the germline gene, possibly because of a read error. The chain recombines TRBV6-5 with TRBJ1-2, with D tentatively TRBD1 (5 bases). CDR1 and CDR2 from the germline V gene are MNHEY and SVGAGI. The CDR3 has 14 amino acids. This CDR3 is CASSYSRQFDGYTF. For the CDR3, the DNA is TGTGCCAGTAGTTACTCGCGACAGTTCGATGGCTACACCTTC.

The chain has TRBV5-1 and TRBJ2-7; 8 bases are a match to TRBD2. This CDR3 has 14 residues. CDR1 and CDR2 from the germline V gene are SGHRS and YFSETQ. The trim removed 4 bases at V and 1 base at J, leaving 4 bases unmatched. The CDR3 loop reads CASSGSSGSYEQYF. CDR3 nucleotide sequence: TGCGCCAGCAGCGGCTCTAGCGGGTCCTACGAGCAGTACTTC.

This chain connects TRBV4-1 to TRBJ1-2; 7 nucleotides line up with TRBD1. Germline-derived CDR1 and CDR2 are MGHRA and YSYEKL. With 0 bases clipped from V and 4 bases from J, the junction kept 11 bases outside the gene matches. There are 17 residues in the CDR3. The CDR3 sequence is CASSQDKGGGTIYGYTF. In DNA form, the CDR3 reads TGCGCCAGCAGCCAAGATAAAGGGGGCGGTACCATCTATGGCTACACCTTC.

The J gene is TRBJ2-1, the V gene TRBV19; tentative D call: TRBD2 (5 bases). The germline V gene encodes CDR1 LNHDA and CDR2 SQIVND (reference sequence). CDR3 length: 14 residues. Trimming left V 3 bases short and J 9 bases short, with 15 bases between. The CDR3 DNA follows: TGTGCCAGTAGTATCGAACGGGATGCTACTGAGCAGTTCTTC. Its protein is CASSIERDATEQFF.

V gene TRBV5-4 combines with J gene TRBJ2-5, with D perhaps matching TRBD1 (6 bases). The V gene lost 1 base and the J gene lost 1 base, with 11 bases spanning the gap. Germline V gene data show CDR1 as SGHNT and CDR2 as YYREEE (reference sequence). The CDR3 totals 15 residues. CDR3 in amino acids: CASSLNRAPQETQYF. The CDR3 DNA reads as TGTGCCAGCAGCTTGAACAGGGCTCCCCAAGAGACCCAGTACTTC.

J is TRBJ2-6 and V is TRBV6-1; D may be TRBD1 (5 bases). V shed 3 bases and J shed 9 bases, with 18 bases lying between them. CDR1 is MNHNS and CDR2 is SASEGT in the germline V gene. This CDR3 has 16 residues. The CDR3 region is CASSDFLGRLDNVLTF. The CDR3 DNA reads as TGTGCCAGCAGTGACTTTCTGGGGCGTTTGGACAACGTCCTGACTTTC.

The sample holds one count of this clone. V gene TRBV7-9 combines with J gene TRBJ1-5; D unclear. V lost 11 bases and J 1 base, leaving 15 bases between the germline ends. Germline V gene data show CDR1 as SEHNR and CDR2 as FQNEAQ (reference sequence). The CDR3 is 14 amino acids. The CDR3 DNA is TGTGCCTCACAAAGTGGAGGGAGCAATCAGCCCCAGCATTTT. This sequence encodes CASQSGGSNQPQHF.

This chain links TRBV7-2 with TRBJ1-1; D might be TRBD1 (5 bases). The CDR3 consists of 17 residues. V was shortened by 5 bases and J by 0 bases, with 19 bases between the two germline ends. The germline V gene has CDR1 SGHTA and CDR2 FQGNSA. CDR3 loop: CASSTALFRDVNTEAFF. The CDR3 bases are TGTGCCAGCAGCACAGCCCTCTTCAGGGATGTGAACACTGAAGCTTTCTTT. The full variable domain, completed using reference TRBV7-2 and TRBJ1-1, is GAGVSQSPSNKVTEKGKDVELRCDPISGHTALYWYRQSLGQGLEFLIYFQGNSAPDKSGLPSDRFSAERTGGSVSTLTIQRTQQEDSAVYLCASSTALFRDVNTEAFFGQGTRLTVV.

The rearrangement links TRBV28 to TRBJ2-1; D may be TRBD2 (5 bases). Trimming cost V 7 bases and J 7 bases, with 17 bases left between them. The germline V gene has CDR1 MDHEN and CDR2 SYDVKM. CDR3 length equals 14 residues. DNA for the CDR3: TGTGCCAGCAAACCTCCCCGGACGGGAAATGAGCAGTTCTTC. Encoded protein: CASKPPRTGNEQFF. Full variable domain (remainder filled in from reference TRBV28 and TRBJ2-1): DVKVTQSSRYLVKRTGEKVFLECVQDMDHENMFWYRQDPGLGLRLIYFSYDVKMKEKGDIPEGYSVSREKKERFSLILESASTNQTSMYLCASKPPRTGNEQFFGPGTRLTVL.

CDR3 sequence (DNA): TGCGCCAGCAGGTCGGACGGACAGAACACTGAAGCTTTCTTT. Protein product: CASRSDGQNTEAFF. The chain couples TRBV5-1 to TRBJ1-1; a possible D gene is TRBD1 (5 bases). There are 14 residues in the CDR3. Germline loops: CDR1 SGHRS, CDR2 YFSETQ. Trimming pared 5 bases from V and 1 base from J, leaving 12 bases between.

The gene calls are TRBV14 and TRBJ2-2, with D tentatively TRBD2 (5 bases). CDR3 size: 14 residues. V was pared by 5 bases and J by 1 base, with 8 bases between. Germline V gene lookup returns CDR1 SGHDN and CDR2 FVKESK. The CDR3 region is CASSERGNTGELFF. CDR3 nucleotides: TGTGCCAGCAGCGAACGGGGGAACACCGGGGAGCTGTTTTTT.

The chain recombines TRBV19 with TRBJ2-7; TRBD1 aligns across 12 bases. There are 18 residues in the CDR3. Germline lookup yields CDR1 LNHDA and CDR2 SQIVND (reference sequence). J lost 4 bases, V lost 5 bases, and 15 bases had no gene match. The CDR3, as DNA: TGTGCCAGTAGTCCATCCGGGGGACAGGGGGCGTTTTGGTACGAGCAGTACTTC. Translation gives CASSPSGGQGAFWYEQYF.

This clone was seen only once. V usage is TRBV27 and J usage is TRBJ2-2, with 11 nucleotides matching TRBD2. CDR1 and CDR2 (germline): MNHEY, SMNVEV (reference sequence). V shed 3 bases, J shed 6 bases, and the junction held 9 bases outside the gene matches. The CDR3 sequence is 17 residues long. The CDR3 sequence: CASSFPGLAEPPGELFF. For the CDR3, the DNA is TGTGCCAGCAGTTTCCCGGGACTAGCGGAGCCGCCCGGGGAGCTGTTTTTT.

This chain uses TRBV7-8 with TRBJ2-3; 11 bases match TRBD2. This CDR3 has 18 amino acids. CDR1 and CDR2 (germline): SGHVS, FQNEAQ. V shed 1 base, J shed 2 bases, and the junction held 8 bases outside the gene matches. The CDR3 is CASSLETGTSGSTDTQYF. CDR3 DNA sequence: TGTGCCAGCAGCTTAGAAACCGGGACTAGCGGATCCACAGATACGCAGTATTTT.